What follows is one TCR beta chain and its context. TCRdb's copy holds only in-frame clones and misses some; the assay was immunoSEQ multiplex PCR. The sample records under 70,000 clones, roughly 89% being singletons. The data originate from a study of T cell changes during pregnancy in multiple sclerosis. Trimming at V came to 3 bases and at J to 5 bases, leaving 8 bases not matched to a gene. Germline loops: CDR1 SGDLS, CDR2 YYNGEE. This CDR3 spans 15 amino acids. The origin of this receptor is a female donor in good health, enrolled as a control in a pregnancy study. The chain has TRBV9 and TRBJ2-5; 9 bases match TRBD1. The sequences come from peripheral blood, collected in the third trimester of pregnancy. The CDR3 region has the DNA TGTGCCAGCAGCGCCACCGGGACAGGGTGGGAGACCCAGTACTTC. Translation gives CASSATGTGWETQYF.